The TCR beta chain described here comes from a study of blood T cell repertoires in COVID-19. Study context: Donors in the United States, Italy and Spain gave samples during acute or convalescent COVID-19. T cells, B-cell-depleted T cells, or PBMCs supplied cDNA or gDNA.

Germline trimming cut 3 bases from V and 4 bases from J; bases unmatched to any gene: 7. The CDR3 runs to 15 residues. Germline-derived CDR1 and CDR2 are MGHDK and SYGVNS. Methods used by the authors: It was from reference gene primer amplification that nucleated cell counts were estimated. The data were produced by immunoSEQ multiplex PCR, yet TCRdb's version contains in-frame clones alone and is incomplete. Clonal size and the V and J genes are those of that table, whereas D and trimming came from the DNA. The table shows roughly 20,000 clones, with approximately 88% occurring only once. This clone was counted only a few times.

The rearrangement joins TRBV25-1 to TRBJ2-3; 7 nucleotides agree with TRBD2. The sample was peripheral blood. This clonotype was sampled from a human donor in a cohort sampled during active COVID-19. The donor label of this sample is uncertain. Here the CDR3 reads CASSEAGDSADTQYF. The CDR3, as DNA: TGTGCCAGCAGTGAGGCGGGAGACTCTGCAGATACGCAGTATTTT.